The rows below give T cell receptor beta chains drawn from one sample of a study of blood T cells in healthy people across ages. One entry per CDR3 protein, called by TCRdb with MiXCR from the 5' RACE reads. The sample comprises 890,000 or so distinct CDR3 sequences, 62% of which are singletons, and about 27% rests with the top ten. The sample was blood. These receptors all stem from a man in his thirties or forties in good health. CDR3s include the opening cysteine and the closing phenylalanine or tryptophan. D genes are given only for firm matches. The size entry is marked missing in some rows and otherwise reads once, few, many or a size class.

cdr3_nt cdr3_aa clone_size d_call j_call v_call
TGCAGTGCTAGAGATGTAGCACGGGGCTACGAGCAGTACTTC CSARDVARGYEQYF . . TRBJ2-7 TRBV20-1
TGCGCCAGCAGCCAGCAGGGGGGACAAGAGACCCAGTACTTC CASSQQGGQETQYF few . TRBJ2-5 TRBV4-3
TGTGCCAGCAGCGTAGGGGGGCTTGACGGGACCCAGTACTTC CASSVGGLDGTQYF . . TRBJ2-5 TRBV9
TGTGCCAGCAGCTCCCGGGACACCGCAGGTCGAGAGCAGTACTTC CASSSRDTAGREQYF few . TRBJ2-7 TRBV11-2
TGTGCCAGCAGCTCCACAGGACACTTCAGGGGGACCCAGTACTTC CASSSTGHFRGTQYF few . TRBJ2-5 TRBV5-6
TGTGCCAGCCTCGGGCGGGAGCAGTTCTTC CASLGREQFF . . TRBJ2-1 TRBV25-1
TGCAGCGTTGGAGCGCCCAGCTCCTACAATGAGCAGTTCTTC CSVGAPSSYNEQFF few . TRBJ2-1 TRBV29-1
TGTGCCAGCAGCCGTAGGGGACAGGGCGTCGCCAAAAACATTCAGTACTTC CASSRRGQGVAKNIQYF . TRBD1 TRBJ2-4 TRBV7-8
TGTGCCAGCAGCCCCTGGACTAGCGACACAGATACGCAGTATTTT CASSPWTSDTDTQYF few TRBD2 TRBJ2-3 TRBV3-1
TGCAGCGTAGCCCAGGGGGTAGGTGAGCAGTTCTTC CSVAQGVGEQFF . TRBD1 TRBJ2-1 TRBV29-1
TGTGCCAGCAGCGTGTTGGACCTCGACAACTACGAGCAGTACTTC CASSVLDLDNYEQYF . . TRBJ2-7 TRBV9
TGCGCCAGCAGCCAAGATGGGCAGGGAAAGGCAGATACGCAGTATTTT CASSQDGQGKADTQYF . . TRBJ2-3 TRBV4-3
TGTGCCAGCAGTTGGGGAGGCGGGGACGAGCAGTTCTTC CASSWGGGDEQFF . . TRBJ2-1 TRBV7-2
TGTGCCAGCAGTAACGATCCCGGGACAGGGAGCGAGACCCAGTACTTC CASSNDPGTGSETQYF . TRBD1 TRBJ2-5 TRBV6-2/TRBV6-3
TGTGCCAGCAGTAACGCACCGGGCAGGAACACAGATACGCAGTATTTT CASSNAPGRNTDTQYF . . TRBJ2-3 TRBV6-5
TGTGCCTCAAACCGCGCCGGAGACGATGAGCAGTTCTTC CASNRAGDDEQFF . . TRBJ2-1 TRBV7-9
TGTGCCAGCACCCAGTTCGAAGTCTACGAGCAGTACTTC CASTQFEVYEQYF . . TRBJ2-7 TRBV7-3
TGTGCCAGCAGTTCTCAAGGAATAGCCAAAAACATTCAGTACTTC CASSSQGIAKNIQYF . . TRBJ2-4 TRBV12-3/TRBV12-4
TGCAGTGCTAGGGGGACAGTGGGAGAACAAGAGACCCAGTACTTC CSARGTVGEQETQYF . TRBD1 TRBJ2-5 TRBV20-1